This record covers a single T cell receptor beta chain. The clone's antigen remains unknown. No base quality values were provided; no much bigger clone lies one nucleotide off. The library was built by means of the immunoSEQ multiplex PCR assay. TCRdb took this table from immuneACCESS and kept in-frame rearrangements with V and J called. Such tables lack part of the clones; where checked against another copy, unresolved V genes explain under half of the gap, and the rest is unexplained. The sample table holds more than 95,000 clones, of which over 90% were seen once. Clones ranked in the top ten supply 2.6% of the sample. The entry originates in a study of control samples from healthy donors and cancer patients (dated by TCRdb to about 2020). Material: blood. The clonotype was recovered from a man aged 25 to 45 in good health.

The CDR3 region: CASSPARDAYGYTF. The DNA reads as follows: TGTGCCAGCTCACCGGCCAGGGACGCCTATGGCTACACCTTC. The chain is made from TRBV18 and TRBJ1-2, and possibly TRBD1, on 5 matching bases. Sequences KGHSH (CDR1) and LQKENI (CDR2) are obtained from the germline V gene. V is pared back by 3 bases and J by 4 bases, with 12 bases lying between the germline termini. The CDR3 has 14 amino acids, counting the end cysteine and phenylalanine. Kept here is only the CDR3 DNA, which spans 42 bases and is read in frame from base 1.